This entry concerns a single T cell receptor beta chain. The data were obtained in a study of blood T cell repertoires in COVID-19. Background on the study: The samples span acute and convalescent COVID-19 from the United States, Italy and Spain.

Some clones are missing from TCRdb's copy, which holds only in-frame ones; the method was immunoSEQ multiplex PCR. The table includes fewer than 300,000 clones, more than 80% detected once. Sequences were obtained from PBMCs or T cells enriched from blood (not recorded which). This TCR came from a woman under 40 who had recovered from COVID-19.

The CDR3 reads CASSLLGLGGENIQYF. CDR3 bases: TGTGCCAGCAGCTTGCTCGGTTTAGGGGGAGAGAACATTCAGTACTTC. V is TRBV5-6 and J is TRBJ2-4; perhaps TRBD1 as D (6 bases). The CDR3 spans 16 residues. Per germline, CDR1 SGHDT and CDR2 YYEEEE. Between the trimmed V and J ends, which lost 1 base and 7 bases, there was a span of 18 bases.